A selection of T cell receptor beta chains follows, all from one sample in a study of cytomegalovirus exposure and HLA in healthy donors. Using immunoSEQ multiplex PCR, the repertoire was profiled, and TCRdb retains in-frame clones only, with some absent. The data show under 150,000 clones, under 90% seen once. Sequencing was done on a sample of PBMCs. These receptors all stem from a male donor in good health and CMV-seronegative. Both conserved end residues are part of each CDR3. Rows give clone size only sometimes, using once, few, many, or a class for an expanded clone.

V: TRBV7-9
size: NA
CDR3: CASSSPRSSGRASEQFF

V: TRBV18
size: NA
CDR3: CASSPLGTGNQPQHF

V: TRBV11-2
size: NA
CDR3: CASRQQGPNQPQHF

V: TRBV6-4
size: few
CDR3: CASSDSVGFGRQYF

V: TRBV2
size: NA
CDR3: CASRLDRPYTGELFF

V: TRBV13
size: NA
CDR3: CASSADREVYNEQFF

V: TRBV4-1
size: NA
CDR3: CASRPGLAGGREQFF

V: TRBV9
size: NA
CDR3: CASSITPGKGNTIYF

V: TRBV9
size: once
CDR3: CASSVASILGNEQFF

V: TRBV19
size: NA
CDR3: CASSTNPGYEQYF

V: TRBV11-2
size: NA
CDR3: CASSLGFGDTEAFF

V: TRBV27
size: NA
CDR3: CASSFMTGSNQPQHF

V: TRBV7-2
size: NA
CDR3: CASSSFPQREGGPDTQYF

V: TRBV6-1
size: NA
CDR3: CASSEAIQGADTQYF

V: TRBV27
size: NA
CDR3: CASSLAASSDTQYF

V: TRBV7-2
size: NA
CDR3: CASSPPSGVDQPQHF

V: TRBV7-2
size: once
CDR3: CASSQGLATDTQYF

V: TRBV11-2
size: NA
CDR3: CASSFPGGSAEAFF

V: TRBV25-1
size: NA
CDR3: CASSDHPGLAGGTQFF

V: TRBV6-1
size: once
CDR3: CASSEGGSYEQYF

V: TRBV19
size: NA
CDR3: CASSIGGYEQYF

V: TRBV6-1
size: NA
CDR3: CASSDPTGGVGELFF

V: TRBV7-8
size: NA
CDR3: CASSQVAFRQGLSYEQYF

V: TRBV27
size: NA
CDR3: CASSLHSQETQYF

V: TRBV6-1
size: NA
CDR3: CASSPGHFGYTF

V: TRBV11-3
size: NA
CDR3: CASSLGAGDYTGELFF

V: TRBV25-1
size: NA
CDR3: CASIPPWTGGADTQYF

V: TRBV10-3
size: NA
CDR3: CAIRLPANTGELFF

V: TRBV14
size: NA
CDR3: CASSRGRSTEAFF

V: TRBV10-2
size: NA
CDR3: CASSESNSYEQYF

V: TRBV5-1
size: NA
CDR3: CASSLGSTGGGGYTF

V: TRBV30
size: NA
CDR3: CAWSTTGAGYTF

V: TRBV6-1
size: NA
CDR3: CASSVGDSGANVLTF

V: TRBV5-4
size: once
CDR3: CASSLGRASTDTQYF

V: TRBV10-2
size: NA
CDR3: CATNRDVLAGYEQYF

V: TRBV9
size: NA
CDR3: CASSPGTEAFF

V: TRBV9
size: NA
CDR3: CASSVGGGTQYF

V: TRBV6-6
size: few
CDR3: CASEDSYEQYF

V: TRBV29-1
size: once
CDR3: CSVILGTYEQYF

V: TRBV11-2
size: NA
CDR3: CASSSILAPYEQYF

V: TRBV4-3
size: NA
CDR3: CASSLEYRGAYEQYF

V: TRBV27
size: NA
CDR3: CASSGHREAFF

V: TRBV11-2
size: NA
CDR3: CASSLGVNYEQYF

V: TRBV7-9
size: NA
CDR3: CASRLDNMNTEAFF

V: TRBV5-4
size: few
CDR3: CASSGTGGPRETQYF

V: TRBV7-9
size: NA
CDR3: CASSLTGSGEDGYTF